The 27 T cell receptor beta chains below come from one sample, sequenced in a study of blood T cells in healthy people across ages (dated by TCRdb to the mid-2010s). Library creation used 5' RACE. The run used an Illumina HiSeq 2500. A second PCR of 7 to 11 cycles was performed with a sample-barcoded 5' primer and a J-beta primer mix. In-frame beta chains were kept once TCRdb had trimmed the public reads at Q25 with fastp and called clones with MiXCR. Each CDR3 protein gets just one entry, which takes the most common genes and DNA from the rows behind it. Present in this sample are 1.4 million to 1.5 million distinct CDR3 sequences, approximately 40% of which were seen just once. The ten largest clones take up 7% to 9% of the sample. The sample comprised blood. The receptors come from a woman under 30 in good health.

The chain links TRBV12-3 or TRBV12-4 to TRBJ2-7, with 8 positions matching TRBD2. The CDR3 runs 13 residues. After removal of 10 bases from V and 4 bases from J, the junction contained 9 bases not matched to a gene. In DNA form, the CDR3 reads TGTGCCACCGGACTAGCACCGAATTACGAGCAGTACTTC. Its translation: CATGLAPNYEQYF.

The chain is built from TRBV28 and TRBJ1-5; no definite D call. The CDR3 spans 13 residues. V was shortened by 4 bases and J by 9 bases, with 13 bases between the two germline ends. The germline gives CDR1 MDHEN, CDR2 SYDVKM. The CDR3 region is CASSSALDRPQHF. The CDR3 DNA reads TGTGCCAGCAGTTCGGCTTTAGATCGGCCCCAGCATTTT. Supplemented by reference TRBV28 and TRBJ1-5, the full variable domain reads DVKVTQSSRYLVKRTGEKVFLECVQDMDHENMFWYRQDPGLGLRLIYFSYDVKMKEKGDIPEGYSVSREKKERFSLILESASTNQTSMYLCASSSALDRPQHFGDGTRLSIL.

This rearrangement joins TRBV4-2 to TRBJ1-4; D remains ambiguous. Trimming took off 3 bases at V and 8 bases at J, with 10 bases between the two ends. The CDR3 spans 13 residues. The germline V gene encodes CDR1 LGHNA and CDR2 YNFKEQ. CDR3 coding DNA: TGTGCCAGCAGCCAGACCCTGGGGGAAAAACTGTTTTTT. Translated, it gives CASSQTLGEKLFF.

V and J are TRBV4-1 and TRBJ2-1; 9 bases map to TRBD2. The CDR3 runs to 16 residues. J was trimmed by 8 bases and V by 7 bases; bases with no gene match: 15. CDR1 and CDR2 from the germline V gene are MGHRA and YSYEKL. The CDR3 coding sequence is TGCGCCAGCACCCATCCTGGGACTAGCCCTATGGATGAGCAGTTCTTC. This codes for CASTHPGTSPMDEQFF.

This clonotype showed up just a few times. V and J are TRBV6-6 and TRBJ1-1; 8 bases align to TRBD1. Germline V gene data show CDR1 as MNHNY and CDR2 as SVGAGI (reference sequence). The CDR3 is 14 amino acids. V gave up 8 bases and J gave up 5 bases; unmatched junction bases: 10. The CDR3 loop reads CASYVQGAETEAFF. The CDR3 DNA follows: TGTGCCAGCTACGTTCAGGGGGCAGAGACTGAAGCTTTCTTT.

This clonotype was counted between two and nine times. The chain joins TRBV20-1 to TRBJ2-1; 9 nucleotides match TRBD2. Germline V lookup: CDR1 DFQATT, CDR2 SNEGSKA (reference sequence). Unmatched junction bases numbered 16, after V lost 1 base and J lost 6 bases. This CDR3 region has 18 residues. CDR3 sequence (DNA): TGCAGTGCTAGAGGTCCCCTGGCTAGCGGGGTTTTGGGCAATGAGCAGTTCTTC. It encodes CSARGPLASGVLGNEQFF.

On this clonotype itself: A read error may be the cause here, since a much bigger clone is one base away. In DNA form, the CDR3 reads TGTGCCAGCAGCTGGGAGGGACTAGTGTACAATGAGCAGTTCTTC. Its protein product is CASSWEGLVYNEQFF. The chain links TRBV7-2 to TRBJ2-1, with 8 bases identical to TRBD2. V dropped 4 bases and J dropped 4; count of bases not matched to a gene: 6. The CDR3 has 15 residues. Germline values: CDR1 SGHTA, CDR2 FQGNSA.

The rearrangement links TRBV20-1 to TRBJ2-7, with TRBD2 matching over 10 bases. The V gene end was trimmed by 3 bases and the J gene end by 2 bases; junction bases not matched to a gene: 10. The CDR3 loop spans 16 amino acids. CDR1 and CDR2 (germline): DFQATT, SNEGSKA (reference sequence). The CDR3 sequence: CSARGDLAGVTYEQYF. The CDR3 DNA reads TGCAGTGCTAGGGGGGATCTAGCGGGGGTGACCTACGAGCAGTACTTC.

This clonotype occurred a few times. The CDR3 region is CSAIEGLYGYTF. Written as DNA, the CDR3 is TGCAGTGCTATTGAAGGACTTTATGGCTACACCTTC. The chain recombines TRBV20-1 with TRBJ1-2; D remains unclear. Looked up from germline, CDR1 is DFQATT and CDR2 is SNEGSKA (reference sequence). Trimming removed 4 bases at V and 5 bases at J, with 11 bases between. CDR3 length: 12 amino acids.

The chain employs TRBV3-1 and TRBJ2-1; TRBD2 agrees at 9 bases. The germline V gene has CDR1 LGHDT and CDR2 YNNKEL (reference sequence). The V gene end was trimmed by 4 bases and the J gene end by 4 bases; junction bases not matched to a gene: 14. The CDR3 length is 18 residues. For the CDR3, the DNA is TGTGCCAGCAGCCGCAAAAGCTCGACTAGCGGAGCTTACAATGAGCAGTTCTTC. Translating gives CASSRKSSTSGAYNEQFF.

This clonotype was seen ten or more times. The CDR3 sequence: CSARLRTRGYNEQFF. The CDR3 DNA sequence: TGCAGTGCTAGACTACGGACTAGGGGGTACAATGAGCAGTTCTTC. The chain is built from TRBV20-1 and TRBJ2-1, with a weak D call TRBD2 (7 bases). CDR3 size: 15 residues. V lost 2 bases to trimming and J lost 4 bases, with 15 bases between them. Germline V lookup: CDR1 DFQATT, CDR2 SNEGSKA (reference sequence).

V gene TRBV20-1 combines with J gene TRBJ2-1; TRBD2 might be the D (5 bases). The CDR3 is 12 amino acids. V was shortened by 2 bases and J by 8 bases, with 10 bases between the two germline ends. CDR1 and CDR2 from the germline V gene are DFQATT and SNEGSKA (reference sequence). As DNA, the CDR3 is TGCAGTGCTAGAACTAGTGTTGATGAGCAGTTCTTC. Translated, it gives CSARTSVDEQFF.

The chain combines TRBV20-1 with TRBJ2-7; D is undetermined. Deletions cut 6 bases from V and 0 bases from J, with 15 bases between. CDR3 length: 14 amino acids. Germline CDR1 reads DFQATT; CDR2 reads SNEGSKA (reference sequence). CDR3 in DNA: TGCAGTGCAAGACTGACTCATAGCTCCTACGAGCAGTACTTC. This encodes CSARLTHSSYEQYF.

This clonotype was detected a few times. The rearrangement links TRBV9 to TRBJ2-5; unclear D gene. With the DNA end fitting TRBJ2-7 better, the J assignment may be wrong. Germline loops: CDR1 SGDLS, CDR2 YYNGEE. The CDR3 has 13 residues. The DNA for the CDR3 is TGTGCCAGCAGCTCGGCGAAGGGCTACGAGCAGTACTTC. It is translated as CASSSAKGYEQYF.

CDR3 protein: CASSGGSGAQETQYF. CDR3 bases: TGTGCCAGCAGCGGGGGTAGCGGCGCTCAAGAGACCCAGTACTTC. V and J are TRBV9 and TRBJ2-5; tentatively, D is TRBD2 (6 bases). Germline V gives CDR1 SGDLS, CDR2 YYNGEE. Trimming stripped 3 bases from V and 2 bases from J, with 14 bases between. The CDR3 has 15 amino acids.

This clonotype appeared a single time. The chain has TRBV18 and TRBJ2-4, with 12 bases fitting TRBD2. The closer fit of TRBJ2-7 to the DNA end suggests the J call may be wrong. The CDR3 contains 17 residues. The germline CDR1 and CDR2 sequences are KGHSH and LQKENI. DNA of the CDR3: TGTGCCAGCTCACCACCCCAGTCTAGCGGGAGGGGAAACGAGCAGTACTTC. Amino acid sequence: CASSPPQSSGRGNEQYF.

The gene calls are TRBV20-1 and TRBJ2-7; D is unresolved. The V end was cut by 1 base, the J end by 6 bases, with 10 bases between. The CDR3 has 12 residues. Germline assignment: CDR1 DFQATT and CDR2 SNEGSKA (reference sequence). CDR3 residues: CSARGRVSEQYF. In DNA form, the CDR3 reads TGCAGTGCTAGAGGACGTGTCTCCGAGCAGTACTTC.

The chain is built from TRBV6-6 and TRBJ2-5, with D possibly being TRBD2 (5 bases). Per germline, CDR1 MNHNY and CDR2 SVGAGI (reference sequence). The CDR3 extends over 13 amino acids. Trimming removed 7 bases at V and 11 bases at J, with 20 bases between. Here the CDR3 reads CASTNGITDGQYF. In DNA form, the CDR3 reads TGTGCCAGCACCAACGGGATAACCGACGGGCAGTACTTC.

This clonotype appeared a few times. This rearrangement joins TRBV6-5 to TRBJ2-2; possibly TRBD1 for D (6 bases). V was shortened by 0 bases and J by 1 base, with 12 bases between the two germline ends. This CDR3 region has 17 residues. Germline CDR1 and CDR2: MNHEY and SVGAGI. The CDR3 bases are TGTGCCAGCAGTTACTCGATCCCAGGGGTGAACACCGGGGAGCTGTTTTTT. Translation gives CASSYSIPGVNTGELFF.

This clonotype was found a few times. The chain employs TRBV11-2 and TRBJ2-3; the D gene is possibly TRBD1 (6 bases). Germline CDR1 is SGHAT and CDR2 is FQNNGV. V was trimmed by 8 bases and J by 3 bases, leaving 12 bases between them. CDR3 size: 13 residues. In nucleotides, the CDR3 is TGTGCCAGCGGTTTACAGGGAACAGATACGCAGTATTTT. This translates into CASGLQGTDTQYF.

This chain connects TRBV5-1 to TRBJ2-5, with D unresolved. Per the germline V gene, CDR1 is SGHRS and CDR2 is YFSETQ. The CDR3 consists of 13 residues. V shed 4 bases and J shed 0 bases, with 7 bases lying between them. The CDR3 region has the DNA TGCGCCAGCAGCCCCATGTACCAAGAGACCCAGTACTTC. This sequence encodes CASSPMYQETQYF. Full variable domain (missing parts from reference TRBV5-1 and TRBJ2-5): KAGVTQTPRYLIKTRGQQVTLSCSPISGHRSVSWYQQTPGQGLQFLFEYFSETQRNKGNFPGRFSGRQFSNSRSEMNVSTLELGDSALYLCASSPMYQETQYFGPGTRLLVL.

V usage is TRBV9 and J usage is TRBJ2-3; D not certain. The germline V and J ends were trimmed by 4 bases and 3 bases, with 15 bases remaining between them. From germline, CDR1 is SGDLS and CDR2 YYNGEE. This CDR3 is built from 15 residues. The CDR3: CASSSQRGETDTQYF. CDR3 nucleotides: TGTGCCAGCAGCTCCCAGCGAGGAGAGACAGATACGCAGTATTTT.

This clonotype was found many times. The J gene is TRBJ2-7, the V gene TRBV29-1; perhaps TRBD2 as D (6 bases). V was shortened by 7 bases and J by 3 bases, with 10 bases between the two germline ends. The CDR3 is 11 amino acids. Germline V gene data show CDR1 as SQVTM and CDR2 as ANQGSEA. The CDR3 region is CSGSGVYEQYF. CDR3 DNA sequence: TGCAGCGGTAGCGGCGTCTACGAGCAGTACTTC.

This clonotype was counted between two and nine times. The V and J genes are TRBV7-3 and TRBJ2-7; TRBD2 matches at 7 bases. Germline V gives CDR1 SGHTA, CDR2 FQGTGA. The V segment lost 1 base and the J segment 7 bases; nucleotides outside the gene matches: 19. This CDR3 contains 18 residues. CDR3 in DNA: TGTGCCAGCAGCTTAAGTCCGCGGGGAGAGCGGGGAGGAAATGAGCAGTACTTC. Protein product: CASSLSPRGERGGNEQYF.

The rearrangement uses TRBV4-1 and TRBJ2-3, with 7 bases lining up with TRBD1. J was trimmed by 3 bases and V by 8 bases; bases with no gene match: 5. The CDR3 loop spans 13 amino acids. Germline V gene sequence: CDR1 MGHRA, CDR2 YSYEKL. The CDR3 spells CASQDRMTDTQYF. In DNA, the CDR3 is TGCGCCAGCCAGGACAGGATGACAGATACGCAGTATTTT.

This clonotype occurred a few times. The CDR3 bases are TGCGCCAGCAGCCAAGATGCCAATTTGCCCTACGTCGCGGACTATGGCTACACCTTC. Translating it yields CASSQDANLPYVADYGYTF. V gene TRBV4-1 combines with J gene TRBJ1-2; D gene ambiguous. The V gene's germline CDR1 is MGHRA and CDR2 YSYEKL. Trimming took 0 bases from V and 3 from J, leaving 23 bases between them. The length of the CDR3 is 19 residues.

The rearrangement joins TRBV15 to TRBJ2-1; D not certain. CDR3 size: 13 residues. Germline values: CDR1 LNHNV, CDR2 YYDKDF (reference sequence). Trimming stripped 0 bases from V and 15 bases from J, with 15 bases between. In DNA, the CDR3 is TGTGCCACCAGCAGAGAGTACGACGCTGTTCCGTTCTTC. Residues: CATSREYDAVPFF.